This passage covers 2 T cell receptor beta chains from one sample sequenced in a study of shared clonotypes between healthy human individuals (TCRdb year 2020). Library preparation was by the immunoSEQ multiplex PCR assay. TCRdb mirrors the immuneACCESS table, restricted to in-frame sequences. Some clones are absent from its copies; in checked studies, under half trace to an unresolved V gene, and the reason for the others is unknown. In all, the sample holds millions of clones, and roughly 92% of those were seen once. The ten largest clones add up to over 0.12% of the sample. The source material was naive CD4+ T cells sorted from blood. The sample's cell subset or site, from its label and the paper: CD45RA+ positively selected. The source of these receptors is a man in his late teens or twenties in good health.

The rearrangement uses TRBV28 and TRBJ1-2; D gene ambiguous. This CDR3 region has 15 residues. The V end was cut by 2 bases, the J end by 6 bases, with 16 bases between. The germline CDR1 and CDR2 sequences are MDHEN and SYDVKM. The CDR3 nucleotides read TGTGCCAGCAGTTTAATCGCGTTAGGGTGGAATGGCTACACCTTC. It encodes CASSLIALGWNGYTF.

The V and J genes are TRBV28 and TRBJ2-5, with a weak D call TRBD1 (6 bases). The CDR3 is made up of 13 amino acids. Germline values: CDR1 MDHEN, CDR2 SYDVKM. V was cut by 5 bases and J by 0 bases, with 7 bases left in between. CDR3 in amino acids: CASSRDNQETQYF. In DNA, the CDR3 is TGTGCCAGCAGTCGGGACAACCAAGAGACCCAGTACTTC.